The sequence of this TCR beta chain was determined in a study of tumor-infiltrating lymphocytes in glioblastoma multiforme. TCRB libraries came from RNA via three nested multiplex PCR rounds. TCRdb analysed the multiplex PCR reads with MiXCR anew, one entry per CDR3 protein. The sample yields about 32,000 distinct CDR3 sequences, 50% to 75% seen once. This CDR3 is 14 amino acids long. Looked up from germline, CDR1 is MNHEY and CDR2 is SVGAGI. On this clonotype itself: Compared with germline, one end of the junction differs, possibly owing to a read error.

The chain carries TRBV6-5 and TRBJ2-3; 7 nucleotides agree with TRBD1. The clonotype originates from a male donor with glioblastoma. The specimen sequenced was brain tumor tissue. The chain's CDR3 is CASSLSSGTDTQYF. For the CDR3, the DNA is TGTGCCAGCAGCCTGAGTTCGGGGACAGATACGCAGTATTTC.